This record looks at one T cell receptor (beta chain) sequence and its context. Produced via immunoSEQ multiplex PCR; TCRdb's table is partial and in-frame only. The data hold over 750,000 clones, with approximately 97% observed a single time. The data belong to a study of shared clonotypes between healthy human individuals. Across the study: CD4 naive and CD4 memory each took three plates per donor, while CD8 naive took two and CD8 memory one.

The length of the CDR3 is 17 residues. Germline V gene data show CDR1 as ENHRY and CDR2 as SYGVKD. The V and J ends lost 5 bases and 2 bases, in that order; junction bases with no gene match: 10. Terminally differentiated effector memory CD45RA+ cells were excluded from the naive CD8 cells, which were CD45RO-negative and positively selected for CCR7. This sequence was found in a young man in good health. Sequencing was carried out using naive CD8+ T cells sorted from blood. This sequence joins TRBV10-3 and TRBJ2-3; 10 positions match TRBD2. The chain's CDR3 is CAISNSTGLADTDTQYF. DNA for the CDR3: TGTGCCATCAGTAACTCTACCGGACTAGCGGACACAGATACGCAGTATTTT.